This paragraph reports one T cell receptor beta chain. The antigen is unknown. This specimen comes from a study of cytomegalovirus exposure and HLA in healthy donors. The PCR had 60 Vbeta and 13 Jbeta primers. The repertoire was sequenced with immunoSEQ multiplex PCR; TCRdb's copy has only in-frame clones and lacks some. The table has about 41,000 clones, about 85% seen once; the top ten hold approximately 2.8%. Whole-study findings and limits: Around 160 TCR beta chains were listed as cytomegalovirus-associated.

The CDR3 totals 15 residues. V trimming: 1 base; J trimming: 5 bases; junction bases outside the gene matches: 6. In germline, CDR1 is MNHEY, CDR2 SMNVEV (reference sequence). The TCR comes from a man over 45 in good health and CMV-seronegative. V usage is TRBV27 and J usage is TRBJ2-3, with 7 bases matching TRBD1. The sequencing sample was made of PBMCs. The CDR3 sequence is CASSLFPGGKDTQYF. The CDR3 DNA follows: TGTGCCAGCAGTTTATTCCCAGGGGGTAAAGATACGCAGTATTTT.